Following are 10 T cell receptor beta chains from one sample sequenced in a study of cytomegalovirus exposure and HLA in healthy donors. The PCR had 60 Vbeta and 13 Jbeta primers. Profiled with immunoSEQ multiplex PCR; TCRdb holds only in-frame clones, not every one. This table holds some 220,000 clones, 70% to 85% found once. Input material: PBMCs. The receptor set was obtained from a woman aged 55 to 70 in good health and CMV-seropositive.

V is TRBV19 and J is TRBJ2-7; possibly TRBD1 for D (6 bases). CDR1 is LNHDA and CDR2 is SQIVND in the germline V gene (reference sequence). V lost 3 bases, J lost 2 bases, and 11 bases lay in between. CDR3 length equals 14 residues. The CDR3, as DNA: TGTGCCAGTAGTATTGAGGGGGTGACCTACGAGCAGTACTTC. It translates to CASSIEGVTYEQYF.

This chain links TRBV19 with TRBJ1-1, with 7 bases that match TRBD1. V lost 5 bases to trimming and J lost 6 bases; unmatched junction nucleotides: 9. CDR1 is LNHDA, CDR2 SQIVND, per germline (reference sequence). The CDR3 loop spans 14 amino acids. In nucleotides, the CDR3 is TGTGCCAGTAGTTTCGACAGGGTTGCACCTGAAGCTTTCTTT. This translates into CASSFDRVAPEAFF.

The J gene is TRBJ2-1, the V gene TRBV5-6; 8 nucleotides match TRBD2. The germline CDR1 and CDR2 sequences are SGHDT and YYEEEE. This CDR3 has 17 residues. The V gene end was trimmed by 2 bases and the J gene end by 5 bases; junction bases not matched to a gene: 12. The CDR3 spells CASSFTTGGPRNNEQFF. CDR3 nucleotides: TGTGCCAGCAGCTTTACTACGGGAGGGCCGAGGAACAATGAGCAGTTCTTC.

The rearrangement joins TRBV5-1 to TRBJ1-4, with 8 bases aligning to TRBD1. This CDR3 comprises 15 residues. Germline V CDR1 and CDR2: SGHRS, YFSETQ. With V trimmed by 4 bases and J by 7 bases, 9 bases remained unmatched. CDR3 in amino acids: CASSVDRGVGEKLFF. For the CDR3, the DNA is TGCGCCAGCAGCGTCGACAGGGGTGTAGGTGAAAAACTGTTTTTT.

The V and J genes are TRBV10-1 and TRBJ1-2; 11 positions match TRBD1. CDR1 and CDR2 from the germline V gene are WNHNN and SYGVQD (reference sequence). V lost 2 bases and J lost 6; bases outside the gene matches: 2. The CDR3 totals 14 residues. The CDR3 DNA sequence: TGCGCCAGCAGTGAGGGACAGGGGGCGAATGGCTACACCTTC. This gives the protein CASSEGQGANGYTF.

This chain connects TRBV7-9 to TRBJ1-2; weak D call: TRBD1 (5 bases). The CDR3 sequence is 13 residues long. The germline gives CDR1 SEHNR, CDR2 FQNEAQ (reference sequence). Trimming removed 5 bases at V and 8 bases at J, with 15 bases between. CDR3 bases: TGTGCCAGCAGCGCCACCCAGGGTTCCGGCTACACCTTC. Protein: CASSATQGSGYTF.

This rearrangement joins TRBV5-1 to TRBJ1-1; TRBD1 is a possible D gene (5 bases). Germline CDR1 is SGHRS and CDR2 is YFSETQ. The CDR3 extends over 15 amino acids. V was clipped by 0 bases and J by 6 bases, with 15 bases between them. This CDR3 is CASSLVPGKYSEAFF. CDR3 bases: TGCGCCAGCAGCTTGGTCCCAGGGAAGTACTCTGAAGCTTTCTTT. Based on the CDR3 plus reference TRBV5-1 and TRBJ1-1, the full variable domain is KAGVTQTPRYLIKTRGQQVTLSCSPISGHRSVSWYQQTPGQGLQFLFEYFSETQRNKGNFPGRFSGRQFSNSRSEMNVSTLELGDSALYLCASSLVPGKYSEAFFGQGTRLTVV.

The chain recombines TRBV7-9 with TRBJ1-1; D unresolved. The CDR3 contains 14 residues. Germline V gene lookup returns CDR1 SEHNR and CDR2 FQNEAQ (reference sequence). The V and J ends lost 5 bases and 5 bases respectively, with 15 bases between them. This chain's CDR3 is CASSLDLSVTEAFF. Here the CDR3 DNA reads TGTGCCAGCAGCCTTGACTTGTCGGTTACTGAAGCTTTCTTT.

This chain links TRBV6-1 with TRBJ1-2; 7 bases agree with TRBD1. V lost 6 bases to trimming and J lost 6 bases; unmatched junction nucleotides: 4. This CDR3 has 12 amino acids. CDR1 and CDR2 from the germline V gene are MNHNS and SASEGT. The CDR3 reads CASSNRGNGYTF. The CDR3, as DNA: TGTGCCAGCAGCAACAGGGGTAATGGCTACACCTTC.

The rearrangement joins TRBV4-1 to TRBJ1-2, with 7 bases matching TRBD1. V lost 1 base, J lost 8 bases, and 7 bases stayed unmatched. CDR3 length: 14 amino acids. Germline V CDR1 and CDR2: MGHRA, YSYEKL. The CDR3 sequence is CASSQGQGGRGYTF. In DNA, the CDR3 is TGCGCCAGCAGCCAAGGACAGGGCGGAAGGGGCTACACCTTC.